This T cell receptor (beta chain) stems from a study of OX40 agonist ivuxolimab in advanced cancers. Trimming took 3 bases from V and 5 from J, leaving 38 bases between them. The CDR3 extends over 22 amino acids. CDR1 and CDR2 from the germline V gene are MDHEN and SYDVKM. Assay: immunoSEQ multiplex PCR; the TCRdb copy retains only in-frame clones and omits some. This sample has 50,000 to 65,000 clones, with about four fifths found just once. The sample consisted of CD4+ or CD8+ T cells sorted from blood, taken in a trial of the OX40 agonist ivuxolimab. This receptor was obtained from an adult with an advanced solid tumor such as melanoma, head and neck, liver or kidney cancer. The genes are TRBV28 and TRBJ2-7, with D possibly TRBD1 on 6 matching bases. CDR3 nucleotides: TGTGCCAGCAGTTTCTCTCTTAATTCCCACGGGACACCCGGAAAGCTAAGAAACGAGCAGTACTTC. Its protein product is CASSFSLNSHGTPGKLRNEQYF.